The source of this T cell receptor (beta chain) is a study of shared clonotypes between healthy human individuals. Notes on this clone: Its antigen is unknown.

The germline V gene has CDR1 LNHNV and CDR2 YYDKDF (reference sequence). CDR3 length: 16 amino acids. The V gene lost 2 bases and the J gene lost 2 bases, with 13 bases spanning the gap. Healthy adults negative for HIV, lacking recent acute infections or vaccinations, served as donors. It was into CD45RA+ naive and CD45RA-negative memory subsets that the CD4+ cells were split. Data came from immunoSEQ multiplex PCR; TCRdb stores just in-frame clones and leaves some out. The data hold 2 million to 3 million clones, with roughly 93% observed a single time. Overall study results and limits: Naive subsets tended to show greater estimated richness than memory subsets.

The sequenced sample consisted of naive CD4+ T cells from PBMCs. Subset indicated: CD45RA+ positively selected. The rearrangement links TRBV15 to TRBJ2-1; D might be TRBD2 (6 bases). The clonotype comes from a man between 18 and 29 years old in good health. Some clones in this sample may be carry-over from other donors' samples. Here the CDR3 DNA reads TGTGCCACCAGCAGAACGGACTATATAACCTACAATGAGCAGTTCTTC. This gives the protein CATSRTDYITYNEQFF.